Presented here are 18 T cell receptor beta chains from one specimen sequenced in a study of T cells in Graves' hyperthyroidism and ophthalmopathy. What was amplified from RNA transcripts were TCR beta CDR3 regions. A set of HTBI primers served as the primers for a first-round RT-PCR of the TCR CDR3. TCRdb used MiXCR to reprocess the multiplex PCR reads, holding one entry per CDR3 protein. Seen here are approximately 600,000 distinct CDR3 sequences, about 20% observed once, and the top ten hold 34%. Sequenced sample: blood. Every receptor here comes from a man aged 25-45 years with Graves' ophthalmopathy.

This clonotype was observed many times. The DNA for the CDR3 is TGTGCCAGCAGCTTAGATCCAGGGCGTAACGGGGAGCTGTTTTTT. Translated: CASSLDPGRNGELFF. V and J are TRBV11-2 and TRBJ2-2; possibly TRBD1 for D (5 bases). This CDR3 is 15 amino acids long. Germline CDR1 is SGHAT and CDR2 is FQNNGV. The V end lost 0 bases, the J end lost 7 bases, and 12 bases lay between the germline ends.

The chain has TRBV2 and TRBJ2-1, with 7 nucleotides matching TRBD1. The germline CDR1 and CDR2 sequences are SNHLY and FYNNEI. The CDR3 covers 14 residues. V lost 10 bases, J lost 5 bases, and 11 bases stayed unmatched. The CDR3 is CAISPGQSDNEQFF. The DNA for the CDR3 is TGTGCCATTTCTCCGGGACAGAGCGACAATGAGCAGTTCTTC.

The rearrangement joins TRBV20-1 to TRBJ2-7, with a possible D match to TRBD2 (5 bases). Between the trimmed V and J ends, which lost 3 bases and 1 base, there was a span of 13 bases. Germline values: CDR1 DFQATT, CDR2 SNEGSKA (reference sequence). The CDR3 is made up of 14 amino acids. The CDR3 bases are TGCAGTGCTAGTTCATCAGGAGGTTCCTACGAGCAGTACTTC. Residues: CSASSSGGSYEQYF.

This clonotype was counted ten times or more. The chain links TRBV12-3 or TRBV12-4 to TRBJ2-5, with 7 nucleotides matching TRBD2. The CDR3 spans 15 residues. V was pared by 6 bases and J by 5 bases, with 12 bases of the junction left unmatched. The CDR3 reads CASRTTGTTGETQYF. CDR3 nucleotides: TGTGCCAGCAGAACTACCGGGACTACGGGGGAGACCCAGTACTTC.

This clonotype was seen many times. CDR3 loop: CASSLDLNGEEAFF. The CDR3 DNA reads as TGTGCCAGCAGCTTAGATCTTAATGGAGAGGAAGCTTTCTTT. J is TRBJ1-1 and V is TRBV7-8; D is undetermined. Trimming shortened V by 1 base and J by 8 bases, and 14 bases separated the two germline ends. From germline, CDR1 is SGHVS and CDR2 FQNEAQ. This CDR3 is 14 amino acids long.

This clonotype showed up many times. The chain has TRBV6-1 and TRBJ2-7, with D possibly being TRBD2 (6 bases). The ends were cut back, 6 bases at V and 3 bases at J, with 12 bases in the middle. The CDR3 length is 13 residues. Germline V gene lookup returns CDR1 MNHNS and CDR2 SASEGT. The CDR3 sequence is CASRREKDYEQYF. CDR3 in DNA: TGTGCCAGCAGACGGGAGAAAGACTACGAGCAGTACTTC.

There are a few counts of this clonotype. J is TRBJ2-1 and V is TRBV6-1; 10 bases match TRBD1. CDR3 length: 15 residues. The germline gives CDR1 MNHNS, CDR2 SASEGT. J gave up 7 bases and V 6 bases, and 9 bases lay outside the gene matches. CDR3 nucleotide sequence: TGTGCCAGCAGCCAGACAGGGGGCGTTCGGAATGAGCAGTTCTTC. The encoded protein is CASSQTGGVRNEQFF.

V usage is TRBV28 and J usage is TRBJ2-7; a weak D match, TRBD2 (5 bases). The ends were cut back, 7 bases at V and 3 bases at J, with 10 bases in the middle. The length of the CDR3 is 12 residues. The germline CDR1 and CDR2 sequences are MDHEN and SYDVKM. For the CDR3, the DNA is TGTGCCAGCATGACGGGGTACTACGAGCAGTACTTC. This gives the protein CASMTGYYEQYF.

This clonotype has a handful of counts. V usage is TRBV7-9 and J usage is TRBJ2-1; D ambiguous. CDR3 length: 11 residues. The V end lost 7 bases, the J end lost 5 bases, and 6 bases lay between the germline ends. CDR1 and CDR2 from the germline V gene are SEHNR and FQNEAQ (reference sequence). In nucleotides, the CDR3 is TGTGCCAGCAAAAGGGACAATGAGCAGTTCTTC. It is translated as CASKRDNEQFF.

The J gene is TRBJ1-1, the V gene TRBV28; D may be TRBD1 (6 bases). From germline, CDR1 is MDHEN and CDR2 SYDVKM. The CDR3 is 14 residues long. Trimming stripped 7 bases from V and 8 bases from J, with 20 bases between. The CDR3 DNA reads TGTGCCAGCAAAGGACCCGAGCAGGGGCGCGAAGCTTTCTTT. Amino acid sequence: CASKGPEQGREAFF.

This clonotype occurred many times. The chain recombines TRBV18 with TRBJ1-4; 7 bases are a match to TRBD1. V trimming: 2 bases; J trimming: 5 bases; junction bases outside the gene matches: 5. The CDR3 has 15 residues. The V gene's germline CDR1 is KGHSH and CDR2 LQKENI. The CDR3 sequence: CASSPFNRGNEKLFF. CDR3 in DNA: TGTGCCAGCTCACCATTCAACAGGGGAAATGAAAAACTGTTTTTT.

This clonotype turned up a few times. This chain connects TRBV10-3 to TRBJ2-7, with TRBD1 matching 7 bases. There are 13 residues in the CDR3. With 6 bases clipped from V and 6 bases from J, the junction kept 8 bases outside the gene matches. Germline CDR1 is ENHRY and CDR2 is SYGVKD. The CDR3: CAISDREVGEQYF. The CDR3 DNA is TGTGCCATCAGCGACAGGGAAGTCGGCGAGCAGTACTTC.

The DNA of the CDR3 is TGTGCCAGCATGGGTACTAATGAAAAACTGTTTTTT. It is translated as CASMGTNEKLFF. This chain links TRBV6-1 with TRBJ1-4; no reliable D call. This CDR3 contains 12 residues. V was pared by 7 bases and J by 2 bases, with 5 bases between. The germline V gene has CDR1 MNHNS and CDR2 SASEGT.

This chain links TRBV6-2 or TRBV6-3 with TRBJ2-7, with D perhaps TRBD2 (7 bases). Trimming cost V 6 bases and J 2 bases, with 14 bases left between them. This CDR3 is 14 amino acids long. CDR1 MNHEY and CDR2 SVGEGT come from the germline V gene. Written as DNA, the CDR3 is TGTGCCAGCAGGCCCTTCGGGGGGCCCTACGAGCAGTACTTC. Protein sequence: CASRPFGGPYEQYF.

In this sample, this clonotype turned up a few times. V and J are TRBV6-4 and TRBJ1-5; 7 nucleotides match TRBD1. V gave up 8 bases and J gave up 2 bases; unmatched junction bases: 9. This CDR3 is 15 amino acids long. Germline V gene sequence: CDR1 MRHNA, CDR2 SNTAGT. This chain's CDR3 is CASPHRTGGNQPQHF. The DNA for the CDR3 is TGTGCCAGCCCCCATCGGACAGGCGGCAATCAGCCCCAGCATTTT.

The CDR3 region has the DNA TGCAGTGCTAGCTGCCTCGAGAGATACCCACGCTCGAACACTGAAGCTTTCTTT. It encodes CSASCLERYPRSNTEAFF. The chain links TRBV20-1 to TRBJ1-1; the D is unclear. The V end was cut by 3 bases, the J end by 1 base, with 24 bases between. Germline-derived CDR1 and CDR2 are DFQATT and SNEGSKA (reference sequence). The CDR3 is 18 amino acids.

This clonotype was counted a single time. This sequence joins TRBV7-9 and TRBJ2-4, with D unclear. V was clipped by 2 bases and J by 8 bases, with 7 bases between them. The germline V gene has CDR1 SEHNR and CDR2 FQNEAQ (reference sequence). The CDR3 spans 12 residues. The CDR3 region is CASSLFSDIQYF. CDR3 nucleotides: TGTGCCAGCAGCTTATTTTCCGACATTCAGTACTTC.

Here the CDR3 DNA reads TGCGCCAGCAACCCCGACAGTAGGACTGAAGCTTTCTTT. Encoded protein: CASNPDSRTEAFF. The chain has TRBV5-1 and TRBJ1-1, with a weak D call TRBD1 (5 bases). Trimming pared 6 bases from V and 5 bases from J, leaving 14 bases between. The CDR3 is made up of 13 amino acids. The germline CDR1 and CDR2 sequences are SGHRS and YFSETQ. Based on the CDR3 plus reference TRBV5-1 and TRBJ1-1, the full variable domain is KAGVTQTPRYLIKTRGQQVTLSCSPISGHRSVSWYQQTPGQGLQFLFEYFSETQRNKGNFPGRFSGRQFSNSRSEMNVSTLELGDSALYLCASNPDSRTEAFFGQGTRLTVV.